The 25 T cell receptor beta chains presented below share a single source sample, sequenced in a study of OX40 agonist ivuxolimab in advanced cancers. Sequencing was performed with immunoSEQ multiplex PCR; in TCRdb, only in-frame clones are kept and a portion is missing. The table has about 62,000 clones, about 91% seen once. The source material was CD4+ or CD8+ T cells sorted from blood, sampled in a trial of the OX40 agonist ivuxolimab. These TCRs come from an adult with an advanced solid tumor such as melanoma, head and neck, liver or kidney cancer.

The chain has TRBV27 and TRBJ2-3; 7 bases map to TRBD1. J lost 3 bases, V lost 6 bases, and 6 bases had no gene match. Germline CDR1 is MNHEY and CDR2 is SMNVEV (reference sequence). The CDR3 is 14 amino acids. The CDR3 region has the DNA TGTGCCAGCAGCCTGACAGGGAAGACAGATACGCAGTATTTT. This translates into CASSLTGKTDTQYF.

V is TRBV29-1 and J is TRBJ1-2, with D possibly being TRBD1 (5 bases). There are 14 residues in the CDR3. V lost 4 bases and J 7 bases, leaving 19 bases between the germline ends. CDR1 and CDR2 (germline): SQVTM, ANQGSEA. DNA of the CDR3: TGCAGCGTTGGCCCCCCCCCAGGGTTGGGTGGCTACACCTTC. Its translation: CSVGPPPGLGGYTF. Based on the CDR3 plus reference TRBV29-1 and TRBJ1-2, the full variable domain is SAVISQKPSRDICQRGTSLTIQCQVDSQVTMMFWYRQQPGQSLTLIATANQGSEATYESGFVIDKFPISRPNLTFSTLTVSNMSPEDSSIYLCSVGPPPGLGGYTFGSGTRLTVV.

This rearrangement joins TRBV25-1 to TRBJ2-7; D gene ambiguous. The CDR3 sequence is 17 residues long. The V gene's germline CDR1 is MGHDK and CDR2 SYGVNS. V lost 5 bases, J lost 2 bases, and 22 bases lay in between. The CDR3 DNA is TGTGCCAGCAGTCCTTTATCTCCTCATCCAATTACCTACGAGCAGTACTTC. Its translation: CASSPLSPHPITYEQYF.

The gene calls are TRBV5-1 and TRBJ2-3; D possibly corresponds to TRBD2 (5 bases). Between the trimmed V and J ends, which lost 4 bases and 1 base, there was a span of 16 bases. Per the germline V gene, CDR1 is SGHRS and CDR2 is YFSETQ. The CDR3 is made up of 16 amino acids. CDR3 bases: TGCGCCAGCAGCAAGCGGACTTCGCGTGGCACAGATACGCAGTATTTT. This translates into CASSKRTSRGTDTQYF.

The V call is TRBV6-1, the J call TRBJ1-5; D ambiguous. The CDR3 contains 12 residues. V shed 5 bases and J shed 7 bases, with 9 bases lying between them. Germline CDR1 and CDR2: MNHNS and SASEGT. The CDR3 loop is CASSTNWQPQHF. As DNA, the CDR3 is TGTGCCAGCAGTACCAATTGGCAGCCCCAGCATTTT.

The genes are TRBV2 and TRBJ2-7; TRBD1 agrees at 10 bases. Losses at the gene ends were 6 bases for V and 7 bases for J; bases not matched to a gene: 12. Germline CDR1 reads SNHLY; CDR2 reads FYNNEI. The CDR3 runs 15 residues. CDR3 nucleotides: TGTGCCAGCAGAGCACCGGGACAGGGGCCTAGGGAGCAGTACTTC. Translation: CASRAPGQGPREQYF. The whole variable domain, filled in from reference TRBV2 and TRBJ2-7, reads EPEVTQTPSHQVTQMGQEVILRCVPISNHLYFYWYRQILGQKVEFLVSFYNNEISEKSEIFDDQFSVERPDGSNFTLKIRSTKLEDSAMYFCASRAPGQGPREQYFGPGTRLTVT.

The chain couples TRBV19 to TRBJ2-7; 11 bases match TRBD2. Germline CDR1 LNHDA, CDR2 SQIVND (reference sequence). CDR3 length: 14 residues. V lost 5 bases to trimming and J lost 4 bases; unmatched junction nucleotides: 4. CDR3 in DNA: TGTGCCAGTAGTCCCGGGACTAGCGGATACGAGCAGTACTTC. Its protein is CASSPGTSGYEQYF.

The rearrangement joins TRBV10-3 to TRBJ2-1; 8 bases are a match to TRBD2. The V segment lost 0 bases and the J segment 6 bases; nucleotides outside the gene matches: 7. The germline V gene has CDR1 ENHRY and CDR2 SYGVKD. There are 16 residues in the CDR3. For the CDR3, the DNA is TGTGCCATCAGTGAGTCGAGAGAGCGGGAGTTCAATGAGCAGTTCTTC. It encodes CAISESREREFNEQFF.

The rearrangement uses TRBV21-1 and TRBJ2-4; the D call TRBD1 from the table was never checked on the DNA. TRBV21-1 is a documented pseudogene. The CDR3 runs to 13 residues. In DNA, the CDR3 is TGTGCCAGCACCGGGGACAGCCTAAACATTCAGTACTTC. Amino acid sequence: CASTGDSLNIQYF.

The J gene is TRBJ2-5, the V gene TRBV6-6, with D tentatively TRBD1 or TRBD2 (5 bases each). The CDR3 sequence is 15 residues long. Between the trimmed V and J ends, which lost 0 bases and 5 bases, there was a span of 13 bases. CDR1 MNHNY and CDR2 SVGAGI come from the germline V gene (reference sequence). The CDR3 here is CASSYSEREGETQYF. In nucleotides, the CDR3 is TGTGCCAGCAGTTACTCGGAGCGAGAGGGGGAGACCCAGTACTTC.

The chain employs TRBV27 and TRBJ2-3, with 10 bases that match TRBD2. V shed 2 bases, J shed 4 bases, and the junction held 6 bases outside the gene matches. The germline V gene encodes CDR1 MNHEY and CDR2 SMNVEV (reference sequence). The CDR3 length is 16 residues. The CDR3 nucleotides read TGTGCCAGCAGTTTAATCCAGCGGGGGGGCCCAGATACGCAGTATTTT. Its protein is CASSLIQRGGPDTQYF.

This clone was picked up one time. The junction shows a germline mismatch at one end, possibly a read error. This chain links TRBV7-9 with TRBJ2-2, with no clear D. The germline V gene has CDR1 SEHNR and CDR2 FQNEAQ (reference sequence). This CDR3 is built from 13 residues. CDR3: CASSPTNTGELFF. The CDR3 nucleotides are TGTGCCAGCAGCCCGACGAATACCGGGGAGCTGTTTTTT.

This clone was seen a single time. The CDR3 region has the DNA TGTGCCAGCAGGCGGGGGACTTCCTACGAGCAGTACTTC. This codes for CASRRGTSYEQYF. The V gene is TRBV11-1, the J gene TRBJ2-7; 7 nucleotides agree with TRBD2. Germline values: CDR1 SGHAT, CDR2 FQDESV (reference sequence). Losses at the gene ends were 6 bases for V and 1 base for J; bases not matched to a gene: 3. This CDR3 has 13 amino acids.

V is TRBV9 and J is TRBJ2-5; D is perhaps TRBD1 (5 bases). CDR3 length equals 15 residues. Trimming cost V 3 bases and J 5 bases, with 17 bases left between them. Germline CDR1 SGDLS, CDR2 YYNGEE. For the CDR3, the DNA is TGTGCCAGCAGCGCCGAGACAGATCCTAAGGAGACCCAGTACTTC. Translating it yields CASSAETDPKETQYF.

V is TRBV6-5 and J is TRBJ2-7; 11 bases are shared with TRBD2. Germline assignment: CDR1 MNHEY and CDR2 SVGAGI. CDR3 length: 14 amino acids. V lost 0 bases and J lost 5; bases outside the gene matches: 0. CDR3 bases: TGTGCCAGCAGTTACTCGACTAGCGGGGACGAGCAGTACTTC. This gives the protein CASSYSTSGDEQYF.

This sequence joins TRBV7-6 and TRBJ1-1; D is unclear. This CDR3 is built from 17 residues. In germline, CDR1 is SGHVS, CDR2 FNYEAQ. The V end was cut by 0 bases, the J end by 0 bases, with 14 bases between. For the CDR3, the DNA is TGTGCCAGCAGCTTAGCGACGGAGTCCTGGGTGAACACTGAAGCTTTCTTT. It codes for CASSLATESWVNTEAFF. Supplemented by reference TRBV7-6 and TRBJ1-1, the full variable domain reads GAGVSQSPRYKVTKRGQDVALRCDPISGHVSLYWYRQALGQGPEFLTYFNYEAQQDKSGLPNDRFSAERPEGSISTLTIQRTEQRDSAMYRCASSLATESWVNTEAFFGQGTRLTVV.

This clone was found once. J is TRBJ1-1 and V is TRBV5-1; unclear D gene. The V end lost 0 bases, the J end lost 8 bases, and 8 bases lay between the germline ends. CDR3 length: 12 residues. Looked up from germline, CDR1 is SGHRS and CDR2 is YFSETQ. DNA for the CDR3: TGCGCCAGCAGCTTGGTTGGCAGGGAAGCTTTCTTT. Translation gives CASSLVGREAFF.

This clone has only one observation. The chain links TRBV9 to TRBJ1-1; TRBD1 aligns across 9 bases. From germline, CDR1 is SGDLS and CDR2 YYNGEE. The CDR3 totals 14 residues. The junction had 4 bases not matched to a gene; V was cut back by 4 bases and J by 3 bases. The CDR3, as DNA: TGTGCCAGCAGCCCCCGGACAGGGGACACTGAAGCTTTCTTT. Protein sequence: CASSPRTGDTEAFF. Looking up the rest from reference TRBV9 and TRBJ1-1 gives the full variable domain: DSGVTQTPKHLITATGQRVTLRCSPRSGDLSVYWYQQSLDQGLQFLIQYYNGEERAKGNILERFSAQQFPDLHSELNLSSLELGDSALYFCASSPRTGDTEAFFGQGTRLTVV.

The genes are TRBV10-3 and TRBJ1-1; D is possibly TRBD1 (6 bases). In germline, CDR1 is ENHRY, CDR2 SYGVKD. Trimming took 6 bases from V and 6 from J, leaving 14 bases between them. The CDR3 is made up of 13 amino acids. The CDR3 region has the DNA TGTGCCATCAGGGGACCGGGGGGCCCTGAAGCTTTCTTT. Residues: CAIRGPGGPEAFF.

The chain is built from TRBV18 and TRBJ2-5, with D perhaps matching TRBD1 (6 bases). CDR1 is KGHSH, CDR2 LQKENI, per germline. The length of the CDR3 is 16 residues. The V and J ends lost 3 bases and 2 bases respectively, with 16 bases between them. CDR3 region: CASSPQTGRGQETQYF. The CDR3, as DNA: TGTGCCAGCTCACCCCAGACGGGAAGGGGGCAAGAGACCCAGTACTTC.

CDR3 region: CASSFQTGGWNTGELFF. The CDR3 nucleotides read TGTGCCAGCAGCTTCCAGACAGGGGGCTGGAACACCGGGGAGCTGTTTTTT. The chain uses TRBV13 and TRBJ2-2; 10 bases agree with TRBD1. The CDR3 is 17 amino acids. Germline V gene sequence: CDR1 PRHDT, CDR2 FYEKMQ (reference sequence). J was trimmed by 1 base and V by 3 bases; bases with no gene match: 5.

This sequence joins TRBV7-9 and TRBJ2-7; 7 bases match TRBD1. V was pared by 6 bases and J by 0 bases, with 2 bases of the junction left unmatched. CDR3 length equals 13 residues. The germline V gene encodes CDR1 SEHNR and CDR2 FQNEAQ (reference sequence). The DNA of the CDR3 is TGTGCCAGCAGTTGGGACAGCTCCTACGAGCAGTACTTC. It translates to CASSWDSSYEQYF.

The chain joins TRBV4-3 to TRBJ1-1, with TRBD1 as a possible D gene (5 bases). Germline CDR1 LGHNA, CDR2 YSLEER. The V gene lost 4 bases and the J gene lost 2 bases, with 11 bases spanning the gap. This CDR3 region has 14 residues. CDR3 nucleotide sequence: TGCGCCAGCAGCCCAGGGAGGGTTAACACTGAAGCTTTCTTT. Residues: CASSPGRVNTEAFF.

This sequence joins TRBV11-1 and TRBJ1-2; 9 bases map to TRBD1. J was trimmed by 5 bases and V by 3 bases; bases with no gene match: 4. The CDR3 is 14 residues long. In germline, CDR1 is SGHAT, CDR2 FQDESV (reference sequence). CDR3 in amino acids: CASSFGTGIYGYTF. The CDR3 nucleotides are TGTGCCAGCAGCTTTGGGACAGGGATTTATGGCTACACCTTC. The full variable domain, with the rest looked up from reference TRBV11-1 and TRBJ1-2, is EAEVAQSPRYKITEKSQAVAFWCDPISGHATLYWYRQILGQGPELLVQFQDESVVDDSQLPKDRFSAERLKGVDSTLKIQPAELGDSAMYLCASSFGTGIYGYTFGSGTRLTVV.

The CDR3 loop is CASSRPGTGNTGELFF. The CDR3 nucleotides are TGTGCCAGCTCACGCCCCGGGACAGGGAACACCGGGGAGCTGTTTTTT. The chain is built from TRBV18 and TRBJ2-2; 8 bases are shared with TRBD1. This CDR3 has 16 amino acids. Germline values: CDR1 KGHSH, CDR2 LQKENI. V shed 4 bases and J 1 base; nucleotides not matched to a gene: 5.